In this sample, the clone carrying this T cell receptor (beta chain) turned up a few times. The target antigen is unknown. The source of the sample is a study of CD4+ T cells in melanoma. The study's findings and limits: Diverse differentiation states were reported for melanoma neoantigen-specific CD4+ T cells.

The CDR3 totals 15 residues. CDR1 LNHDA and CDR2 SQIVND come from the germline V gene (reference sequence). J was trimmed by 6 bases and V by 3 bases; bases with no gene match: 6. Profiling relied on immunoSEQ multiplex PCR, and the TCRdb table lists in-frame clones only, not all of them. The sample comprises about 10,000 clones, roughly two thirds of which are singletons, and roughly 9.8% rests with the top ten. The source is a human donor with melanoma. Sequenced sample: cells from a culture (not recorded whether cultured in vitro). The chain links TRBV19 to TRBJ1-2; 11 nucleotides agree with TRBD1. The CDR3 DNA sequence: TGTGCCAGTAGTATCCCCGGACAGGGGGCGCATGGCTACACCTTC. Encoded protein: CASSIPGQGAHGYTF. The full variable domain, rest sourced from reference TRBV19 and TRBJ1-2, is DGGITQSPKYLFRKEGQNVTLSCEQNLNHDAMYWYRQDPGQGLRLIYYSQIVNDFQKGDIAEGYSVSREKKESFPLTVTSAQKNPTAFYLCASSIPGQGAHGYTFGSGTRLTVV.